This T cell receptor (beta chain) was identified during a study of T cells after posttransplantation cyclophosphamide. Controls had myeloablative marrow grafts with methotrexate and calcineurin inhibitor, sampled at 1 year. In regard to this clone: Its specificity is unknown.

Study findings and constraints: Recipient CMV seropositivity and CMV reactivation strongly tracked TRB clonality.

Trimming stripped 2 bases from V and 0 bases from J, with 8 bases between. The CDR3 is 15 amino acids. Looked up from germline, CDR1 is SGDLS and CDR2 is YYNGEE. Sequenced by immunoSEQ multiplex PCR; TCRdb stores in-frame clones only, minus some. The sample records about 24,000 clones, 70% to 90% being singletons. This receptor was taken from a female patient aged 50-59 years who received an allogeneic stem cell transplant from an unrelated donor, was CMV-positive, and had chronic GVHD only. Some T cells may have come from the graft donor. Sequenced here: PBMCs, sampled after an allogeneic stem cell transplant with a calcineurin inhibitor and methotrexate. The chain carries TRBV9 and TRBJ2-2, with D tentatively TRBD2 (6 bases). The CDR3 DNA is TGTGCCAGCAGCGTGGGCGGGGCGAACACCGGGGAGCTGTTTTTT. It codes for CASSVGGANTGELFF. The full variable domain, completed using reference TRBV9 and TRBJ2-2, is DSGVTQTPKHLITATGQRVTLRCSPRSGDLSVYWYQQSLDQGLQFLIQYYNGEERAKGNILERFSAQQFPDLHSELNLSSLELGDSALYFCASSVGGANTGELFFGEGSRLTVL.